This passage covers 30 T cell receptor beta chains from one sample sequenced in a study of beta chain features in type 1 diabetes (dated by TCRdb to about 2018). Study-level results and caveats: Type 1 diabetes patients showed a moderate but significant shortening of TCRB CDR3 length in all four CD4+ subsets.

Their antigens remain unidentified. The protocol used for the library was the immunoSEQ multiplex PCR assay. The entire isolated RNA was reverse transcribed using the High Capacity cDNA Reverse Transcription Kit, and thus expressed TCRB transcripts were sequenced. This immuneACCESS table, as held by TCRdb, lists in-frame sequences with V and J called but not all clones. Of the missing ones, under half trace to an unresolved V gene in checked studies; the others have no known cause. The sample table contains hundreds of thousands of clones; only one count was recorded for about 14% of them. The ten largest clones capture less than 0.04% of the sample. The sequencing sample was made of naive CD4+ T cells from blood. The label giving this sample's cell subset or site can be read as: true naive CD4+ T cells. These receptors came from a man aged 18 to 30 with type 1 diabetes.

This clone was observed a few times. The chain joins TRBV7-9 to TRBJ2-5; D uncertain. Germline CDR1 SEHNR, CDR2 FQNEAQ (reference sequence). V lost 5 bases and J lost 1, with 8 bases in between. The CDR3 runs to 13 residues. CDR3 sequence: CASSPYLQETQYF. The CDR3 nucleotides read TGTGCCAGCAGCCCATACCTCCAAGAGACCCAGTACTTC.

This clone occurred a few times. DNA for the CDR3: TGTGCCAGCAGCTTAGGGATGCCGGGTCATAATGAGCAGTTCTTC. The encoded protein is CASSLGMPGHNEQFF. The chain joins TRBV11-2 to TRBJ2-1; D unclear. Per the germline V gene, CDR1 is SGHAT and CDR2 is FQNNGV. CDR3 length: 15 residues. Trimming removed 1 base from V and 7 bases from J, with 14 bases in between.

This clone has more than one count but fewer than ten. The chain carries TRBV9 and TRBJ2-1, with D perhaps being TRBD1 or TRBD2 (6 bases each). The V gene lost 0 bases and the J gene lost 10 bases, with 14 bases spanning the gap. Germline CDR1 reads SGDLS; CDR2 reads YYNGEE. This CDR3 region has 14 residues. CDR3 sequence: CASSVESGAREQFF. CDR3 sequence (DNA): TGTGCCAGCAGCGTAGAATCGGGGGCTCGAGAGCAGTTCTTC. Complete variable domain (other parts from reference TRBV9 and TRBJ2-1): DSGVTQTPKHLITATGQRVTLRCSPRSGDLSVYWYQQSLDQGLQFLIQYYNGEERAKGNILERFSAQQFPDLHSELNLSSLELGDSALYFCASSVESGAREQFFGPGTRLTVL.

V gene TRBV1 combines with J gene TRBJ1-2. TRBV1 has pseudogene status. The CDR3 sequence is 13 residues long. The DNA for the CDR3 is TGCACCAGCAGCCCTGGGACCAACTATGGCTACACCTTC. Its protein is CTSSPGTNYGYTF.

In DNA, the CDR3 is TGTGCCAGCACCCCCGGATTAAGCCACCTTGCCTACAATGAGCAGTTCTTC. It encodes CASTPGLSHLAYNEQFF. The V call is TRBV11-2, the J call TRBJ2-1; D call uncertain. The V and J ends lost 7 bases and 2 bases respectively, with 21 bases between them. Germline values: CDR1 SGHAT, CDR2 FQNNGV. This CDR3 region has 17 residues.

The chain is built from TRBV5-6 and TRBJ2-1, with D tentatively TRBD1 (5 bases). The V and J ends lost 7 bases and 0 bases respectively, with 11 bases between them. The CDR3 contains 14 residues. Germline CDR1 SGHDT, CDR2 YYEEEE. CDR3 in DNA: TGTGCCAGCTTAAGGACAAACTCCTACAATGAGCAGTTCTTC. Amino acid sequence: CASLRTNSYNEQFF.

The table lists this clone with a count of one. The chain joins TRBV30 to TRBJ1-6; 7 nucleotides line up with TRBD1. Germline V gene data show CDR1 as GTSNPN and CDR2 as SVGIG (reference sequence). The CDR3 is 15 residues long. The J segment lost 8 bases and the V segment lost 3 bases, leaving 10 bases of the junction unmatched. For the CDR3, the DNA is TGTGCCTGGAGCGTTTGGGGCAGGGGGTATTCACCCCTCCACTTT. Residues: CAWSVWGRGYSPLHF.

This clone was seen a few times. The CDR3 spells CASSLNGGETQYF. The DNA of the CDR3 is TGTGCCAGCAGCTTAAATGGCGGGGAGACCCAGTACTTC. The chain couples TRBV7-2 to TRBJ2-5; a weak D match, TRBD2 (5 bases). Trimming took off 2 bases at V and 5 bases at J, with 9 bases between the two ends. There are 13 residues in the CDR3. Germline lookup yields CDR1 SGHTA and CDR2 FQGNSA.

This clone was detected a few times. This chain uses TRBV7-9 with TRBJ1-2; D not resolved. Deletions cut 0 bases from V and 0 bases from J, with 8 bases between. This CDR3 region has 15 residues. Per the germline V gene, CDR1 is SEHNR and CDR2 is FQNEAQ (reference sequence). Here the CDR3 reads CASSLAPSTNYGYTF. The CDR3 DNA reads TGTGCCAGCAGCTTAGCGCCATCCACTAACTATGGCTACACCTTC.

This chain uses TRBV4-3 with TRBJ2-1; 10 nucleotides match TRBD2. In germline, CDR1 is LGHNA, CDR2 YSLEER. V shed 1 base and J 9 bases; nucleotides not matched to a gene: 9. The CDR3 sequence is 16 residues long. The CDR3 is CASSQGWTSGSSEQFF. The CDR3 coding sequence is TGCGCCAGCAGCCAAGGCTGGACTAGCGGATCCAGTGAGCAGTTCTTC.

The chain has TRBV30 and TRBJ2-5; possibly TRBD2 for D (5 bases). Per germline, CDR1 GTSNPN and CDR2 SVGIG (reference sequence). This CDR3 is 13 amino acids long. V was trimmed by 0 bases and J by 5 bases, leaving 10 bases between them. The CDR3 DNA reads TGTGCCTGGAGTGTATTGCGGGTGGAGACCCAGTACTTC. Residues: CAWSVLRVETQYF. The full variable domain, with the rest looked up from reference TRBV30 and TRBJ2-5, is SQTIHQWPATLVQPVGSPLSLECTVEGTSNPNLYWYRQAAGRGLQLLFYSVGIGQISSEVPQNLSASRPQDRQFILSSKKLLLSDSGFYLCAWSVLRVETQYFGPGTRLLVL.

The chain joins TRBV29-1 to TRBJ1-4; TRBD1 matches at 8 bases. Per germline, CDR1 SQVTM and CDR2 ANQGSEA. Unmatched junction bases numbered 5, after V lost 8 bases and J lost 0 bases. The CDR3 consists of 14 residues. The CDR3 loop is CSTGTGATNEKLFF. DNA for the CDR3: TGCAGCACCGGGACAGGCGCAACTAATGAAAAACTGTTTTTT. Filled out from reference TRBV29-1 and TRBJ1-4, the complete variable domain reads SAVISQKPSRDICQRGTSLTIQCQVDSQVTMMFWYRQQPGQSLTLIATANQGSEATYESGFVIDKFPISRPNLTFSTLTVSNMSPEDSSIYLCSTGTGATNEKLFFGSGTQLSVL.

The gene calls are TRBV6-5 and TRBJ2-4; a weak D match, TRBD1 (6 bases). CDR1 MNHEY and CDR2 SVGAGI come from the germline V gene. Deletions cut 4 bases from V and 1 base from J, with 11 bases between. This CDR3 is built from 15 residues. The CDR3 region has the DNA TGTGCCAGCAGTTTAAAGGGACACGCCAAAAACATTCAGTACTTC. Its protein is CASSLKGHAKNIQYF.

The V call is TRBV20-1, the J call TRBJ1-2; D uncertain. CDR3 size: 10 residues. Trimming left V 5 bases short and J 5 bases short, with 6 bases between. Germline lookup yields CDR1 DFQATT and CDR2 SNEGSKA (reference sequence). DNA for the CDR3: TGCAGTGCTTATAATTATGGCTACACCTTC. Translation gives CSAYNYGYTF.

This chain uses TRBV7-2 with TRBJ2-3, with 9 bases aligning to TRBD2. V was pared by 5 bases and J by 6 bases, with 15 bases of the junction left unmatched. CDR3 length: 17 residues. CDR1 SGHTA and CDR2 FQGNSA come from the germline V gene. The CDR3: CASSLGVTSGFRDTQYF. The CDR3 DNA follows: TGTGCCAGCAGCCTGGGGGTTACTAGCGGGTTTCGGGATACGCAGTATTTT.

The genes are TRBV30 and TRBJ2-2, with D perhaps matching TRBD2 (6 bases). Looked up from germline, CDR1 is GTSNPN and CDR2 is SVGIG (reference sequence). With 2 bases removed from V and 4 bases from J, the gap between germline ends came to 8 bases. The CDR3 has 13 residues. Written as DNA, the CDR3 is TGTGCCTGGAGTACCGGGAGCACCGGGGAGCTGTTTTTT. Protein sequence: CAWSTGSTGELFF.

This clone was picked up a small number of times. The rearrangement links TRBV18 to TRBJ1-1; 9 bases agree with TRBD1. Germline V CDR1 and CDR2: KGHSH, LQKENI. This CDR3 region has 15 residues. V lost 3 bases to trimming and J lost 5 bases; unmatched junction nucleotides: 7. The CDR3 sequence: CASSPLQGARTEAFF. The CDR3 DNA reads as TGTGCCAGCTCACCTCTACAGGGGGCGAGGACTGAAGCTTTCTTT.

This clone has more than one count but fewer than ten. The V and J genes are TRBV6-6 and TRBJ1-6; D is perhaps TRBD1 (5 bases). V gave up 1 base and J gave up 7 bases, with 5 bases separating them. This CDR3 region has 13 residues. Germline V lookup: CDR1 MNHNY, CDR2 SVGAGI (reference sequence). The chain's CDR3 is CASSYWGNSPLHF. CDR3 nucleotide sequence: TGTGCCAGCAGTTACTGGGGGAATTCACCCCTCCACTTT.

This clone has only a few counts. This chain uses TRBV29-1 with TRBJ2-2, with 11 bases aligning to TRBD2. The CDR3 length is 14 residues. The V gene's germline CDR1 is SQVTM and CDR2 ANQGSEA. V lost 5 bases to trimming and J lost 8 bases; unmatched junction nucleotides: 7. In DNA, the CDR3 is TGCAGCGTTAATAGCGGGAGGGCCTCAGGGGAGCTGTTTTTT. Protein: CSVNSGRASGELFF.

The rearrangement links TRBV2 to TRBJ1-5; a possible D gene is TRBD1 (6 bases). Germline values: CDR1 SNHLY, CDR2 FYNNEI. The V gene lost 7 bases and the J gene lost 5 bases, with 18 bases spanning the gap. The CDR3 covers 15 residues. CDR3 nucleotides: TGTGCCAGCACCATAGAAGGGGGTCGGGATCAGCCCCAGCATTTT. This encodes CASTIEGGRDQPQHF.

This clone was seen a few times. V and J are TRBV7-2 and TRBJ2-2; possible D gene TRBD1, 6 bases. V dropped 5 bases and J dropped 5 bases, with 9 bases sitting between them. The CDR3 sequence is 13 residues long. Germline V gene sequence: CDR1 SGHTA, CDR2 FQGNSA. The CDR3 here is CASSNRVTGELFF. The CDR3 DNA reads as TGTGCCAGCAGCAACAGGGTAACCGGGGAGCTGTTTTTT.

The V and J genes are TRBV6-5 and TRBJ1-1; 8 nucleotides agree with TRBD1. The length of the CDR3 is 14 residues. Germline trimming cut 6 bases from V and 2 bases from J; bases unmatched to any gene: 5. The V gene's germline CDR1 is MNHEY and CDR2 SVGAGI. The CDR3 nucleotides are TGTGCCAGCAGCCTGACAGGGGACAACACTGAAGCTTTCTTT. Encoded protein: CASSLTGDNTEAFF.

This chain uses TRBV30 with TRBJ1-5; the match to TRBD1 covers 9 bases. The CDR3 is 17 amino acids. CDR1 is GTSNPN, CDR2 SVGIG, per germline (reference sequence). The V segment lost 3 bases and the J segment 4 bases; nucleotides outside the gene matches: 13. In DNA form, the CDR3 reads TGTGCCTGGAGCTCCTTTTGGGGACAGGGAGGGAATCAGCCCCAGCATTTT. Translated, it gives CAWSSFWGQGGNQPQHF.

This clone was counted a single time. The chain recombines TRBV27 with TRBJ2-7; possible D gene TRBD2, 5 bases. CDR1 MNHEY and CDR2 SMNVEV come from the germline V gene (reference sequence). With 5 bases removed from V and 7 bases from J, the gap between germline ends came to 18 bases. This CDR3 region has 14 residues. CDR3 nucleotide sequence: TGTGCCAGCAGTCCCTCGAAGCACCGGGGTGAGCAGTACTTC. It yields the protein CASSPSKHRGEQYF.

The table lists this clone with a few counts. J is TRBJ2-1 and V is TRBV11-2; 8 bases are shared with TRBD1. CDR3 size: 14 residues. CDR1 is SGHAT, CDR2 FQNNGV, per germline. With 5 bases clipped from V and 9 bases from J, the junction kept 9 bases outside the gene matches. The CDR3 here is CASSRRGQDTEQFF. CDR3 bases: TGTGCCAGCAGCAGAAGGGGACAGGATACTGAGCAGTTCTTC.

This clone showed up just a few times. The CDR3 bases are TGTGCCAGCAGCCAAGATAGGAATGGTTTGGGCTACACCTTC. Amino acids: CASSQDRNGLGYTF. The chain couples TRBV4-2 to TRBJ1-2, with D hard to call. This CDR3 has 14 residues. V lost 0 bases and J 8 bases, leaving 13 bases between the germline ends. Germline V gene lookup returns CDR1 LGHNA and CDR2 YNFKEQ.

This chain joins TRBV30 and TRBJ1-1; TRBD1 might be the D (5 bases). Germline V gene data show CDR1 as GTSNPN and CDR2 as SVGIG (reference sequence). V was trimmed by 1 base and J by 0 bases, leaving 6 bases between them. CDR3 length equals 13 residues. In DNA, the CDR3 is TGTGCCTGGAGTGCACAGGTGAACACTGAAGCTTTCTTT. This encodes CAWSAQVNTEAFF. The full variable domain, its missing parts supplied by reference TRBV30 and TRBJ1-1, is SQTIHQWPATLVQPVGSPLSLECTVEGTSNPNLYWYRQAAGRGLQLLFYSVGIGQISSEVPQNLSASRPQDRQFILSSKKLLLSDSGFYLCAWSAQVNTEAFFGQGTRLTVV.

This clone was seen a handful of times. The same CDR3 also results from other DNA sequences found in this sample. The V gene is TRBV29-1, the J gene TRBJ2-7, with a weak D call TRBD2 (7 bases). This CDR3 is 11 amino acids long. Trimming removed 7 bases from V and 2 bases from J, with 9 bases in between. Germline-derived CDR1 and CDR2 are SQVTM and ANQGSEA. The CDR3 DNA follows: TGCAGCGGCGGGGGCGCCTACGAGCAGTACTTC. Encoded protein: CSGGGAYEQYF.

This clone was picked up a small number of times. This chain joins TRBV4-1 and TRBJ2-4; possibly TRBD1 for D (6 bases). CDR1 MGHRA and CDR2 YSYEKL come from the germline V gene. Trimming removed 1 base from V and 13 bases from J, with 20 bases in between. The CDR3 has 15 residues. Here the CDR3 reads CASSQVQGTLSGQYF. The CDR3 nucleotides are TGCGCCAGCAGCCAAGTCCAGGGGACCCTCTCCGGACAGTACTTC.

The chain employs TRBV5-4 and TRBJ1-1; perhaps TRBD1 as D (5 bases). The CDR3 runs 12 residues. V was pared by 4 bases and J by 5 bases, with 9 bases between. Germline-derived CDR1 and CDR2 are SGHNT and YYREEE (reference sequence). The CDR3 is CASSPGGTEAFF. For the CDR3, the DNA is TGTGCCAGCAGCCCTGGGGGGACTGAAGCTTTCTTT.